Each of the 18 T cell receptor beta chains below was sequenced from the same sample in a study of technical replicates of blood from several donors. The method was immunoSEQ multiplex PCR; TCRdb's version includes in-frame clones alone and lacks a portion of them. This repertoire shows around 56,000 clones, roughly 96% found once; its top ten account for 3% to 3.5%. Sequenced material: PBMCs. Receptors originate from a human donor in good health. Some clones in this sample may be carry-over from other donors' samples.

The chain couples TRBV4-1 to TRBJ1-5; 8 nucleotides line up with TRBD1. V was clipped by 5 bases and J by 7 bases; unmatched bases: 4. CDR3 size: 13 residues. Germline loops: CDR1 MGHRA, CDR2 YSYEKL. The CDR3, as DNA: TGCGCCAGCAGCGGTCACAGGGGGCAGCCCCAGCATTTT. Its translation: CASSGHRGQPQHF.

The chain couples TRBV5-1 to TRBJ2-5, with 7 nucleotides matching TRBD1. The ends lost 4 bases at V and 4 bases at J; junction bases unmatched: 4. The germline gives CDR1 SGHRS, CDR2 YFSETQ. The CDR3 is 13 amino acids. This CDR3 reads CASSHRQGETQYF. DNA for the CDR3: TGCGCCAGCAGCCACCGACAGGGAGAGACCCAGTACTTC. The full variable domain, with the rest looked up from reference TRBV5-1 and TRBJ2-5, is KAGVTQTPRYLIKTRGQQVTLSCSPISGHRSVSWYQQTPGQGLQFLFEYFSETQRNKGNFPGRFSGRQFSNSRSEMNVSTLELGDSALYLCASSHRQGETQYFGPGTRLLVL.

This chain links TRBV4-3 with TRBJ2-3; 11 nucleotides match TRBD2. CDR1 LGHNA and CDR2 YSLEER come from the germline V gene. The CDR3 totals 18 residues. The trim removed 0 bases at V and 2 bases at J, leaving 7 bases unmatched. In DNA, the CDR3 is TGCGCCAGCAGCCAAGATAAGCTAGCGGGGGGAAACACAGATACGCAGTATTTT. Encoded protein: CASSQDKLAGGNTDTQYF.

The V call is TRBV7-3, the J call TRBJ2-2; TRBD1 might be the D (6 bases). Germline CDR1 SGHTA, CDR2 FQGTGA. CDR3 length equals 16 residues. V lost 6 bases and J lost 1, with 15 bases in between. The CDR3: CASRDPGQGNTGELFF. DNA for the CDR3: TGTGCCAGCAGAGATCCGGGACAAGGGAACACCGGGGAGCTGTTTTTT.

The chain couples TRBV9 to TRBJ2-3, with D possibly TRBD2 on 6 matching bases. V shed 3 bases and J shed 9 bases, with 11 bases lying between them. Germline V gene lookup returns CDR1 SGDLS and CDR2 YYNGEE. The CDR3 is made up of 12 amino acids. The CDR3 protein is CASSATSYTQYF. CDR3 bases: TGTGCCAGCAGCGCGACTAGTTACACGCAGTATTTT.

The CDR3 region is CASKGGAGNSPLHF. The DNA for the CDR3 is TGTGCCTCAAAAGGAGGCGCCGGTAATTCACCCCTCCACTTT. The J gene is TRBJ1-6, the V gene TRBV30; D is undetermined. CDR1 and CDR2 (germline): GTSNPN, SVGIG (reference sequence). Trimming removed 7 bases at V and 6 bases at J, with 16 bases between. This CDR3 is built from 14 residues.

The rearrangement links TRBV27 to TRBJ1-5, with a weak D call TRBD1 (5 bases). V was trimmed by 3 bases and J by 1 base, leaving 7 bases between them. The CDR3 length is 14 residues. CDR1 MNHEY and CDR2 SMNVEV come from the germline V gene (reference sequence). The CDR3 DNA follows: TGTGCCAGCAGTTTGAAGGGGAGCAATCAGCCCCAGCATTTT. Its translation: CASSLKGSNQPQHF.

This clone was seen more than once but under ten times. The chain is built from TRBV5-1 and TRBJ2-2; 10 nucleotides agree with TRBD1. This CDR3 is 17 amino acids long. Per germline, CDR1 SGHRS and CDR2 YFSETQ. J lost 1 base, V lost 0 bases, and 3 bases had no gene match. The CDR3: CASSLVRTGGNTGELFF. For the CDR3, the DNA is TGCGCCAGCAGCTTGGTCCGGACAGGGGGGAACACCGGGGAGCTGTTTTTT.

The chain has TRBV6-5 and TRBJ1-6; 8 bases match TRBD1. CDR1 and CDR2 from the germline V gene are MNHEY and SVGAGI. The CDR3 is 15 amino acids. V was clipped by 7 bases and J by 9 bases; unmatched bases: 11. The CDR3 coding sequence is TGTGCCAGCACGCCGCGGTGGACAGGGACTTCACCCCTCCACTTT. Translated, it gives CASTPRWTGTSPLHF.

V gene TRBV9 combines with J gene TRBJ2-1; no clear D gene. In germline, CDR1 is SGDLS, CDR2 YYNGEE. Trimming left V 0 bases short and J 0 bases short, with 7 bases between. This CDR3 spans 15 amino acids. This CDR3 is CASSVASSSYNEQFF. The DNA of the CDR3 is TGTGCCAGCAGCGTAGCGTCTAGCTCCTACAATGAGCAGTTCTTC.

The rearrangement links TRBV5-1 to TRBJ2-7; 7 bases align to TRBD2. The germline CDR1 and CDR2 sequences are SGHRS and YFSETQ. Trimming removed 6 bases from V and 4 bases from J; junction bases left unmatched: 10. The CDR3 consists of 14 residues. Here the CDR3 reads CASTFGGRAYEQYF. Written as DNA, the CDR3 is TGCGCCAGCACCTTTGGTGGGAGGGCTTACGAGCAGTACTTC.

The rearrangement joins TRBV2 to TRBJ2-7; 10 bases align to TRBD2. Germline V gene sequence: CDR1 SNHLY, CDR2 FYNNEI. V was pared by 5 bases and J by 7 bases, with 11 bases of the junction left unmatched. The CDR3 spans 15 residues. CDR3 protein: CASSPGSGRSWEQYF. CDR3 DNA sequence: TGTGCCAGCAGTCCCGGTAGCGGGAGGTCCTGGGAGCAGTACTTC.

The J gene is TRBJ1-2, the V gene TRBV7-9, with 8 bases fitting TRBD1. The CDR3 has 18 amino acids. Germline values: CDR1 SEHNR, CDR2 FQNEAQ (reference sequence). The junction had 15 bases not matched to a gene; V was cut back by 0 bases and J by 6 bases. The CDR3 loop is CASSLAVDPGQAIHGYTF. The CDR3 nucleotides read TGTGCCAGCAGCTTAGCGGTTGATCCGGGACAGGCAATCCATGGCTACACCTTC.

The CDR3 sequence is CASSAGTLNTGELFF. The CDR3 coding sequence is TGTGCCAGCAGCGCCGGGACTCTGAACACCGGGGAGCTGTTTTTT. The chain recombines TRBV9 with TRBJ2-2, with D perhaps matching TRBD2 (6 bases). The germline V gene encodes CDR1 SGDLS and CDR2 YYNGEE. With 3 bases removed from V and 1 base from J, the gap between germline ends came to 10 bases. This CDR3 has 15 amino acids.

The rearrangement joins TRBV6-1 to TRBJ2-7; 11 nucleotides match TRBD1. There are 15 residues in the CDR3. Germline CDR1 and CDR2: MNHNS and SASEGT. The trim removed 6 bases at V and 3 bases at J, leaving 7 bases unmatched. The chain's CDR3 is CASRGTGTGGYEQYF. In nucleotides, the CDR3 is TGTGCCAGCAGGGGTACCGGGACAGGGGGCTACGAGCAGTACTTC.

The chain couples TRBV6-6 to TRBJ2-7; D gene unclear. V lost 1 base, J lost 1 base, and 8 bases lay in between. The CDR3 loop spans 14 amino acids. Germline CDR1 reads MNHNY; CDR2 reads SVGAGI (reference sequence). The CDR3 is CASSYYALSYEQYF. Here the CDR3 DNA reads TGTGCCAGCAGTTACTACGCACTTTCCTACGAGCAGTACTTC.

The V call is TRBV19, the J call TRBJ2-2; possibly TRBD1 for D (6 bases). The CDR3 has 16 amino acids. The germline V gene encodes CDR1 LNHDA and CDR2 SQIVND (reference sequence). Trimming cost V 3 bases and J 0 bases, with 11 bases left between them. The CDR3 spells CASSIPRGPNTGELFF. The CDR3 DNA reads as TGTGCCAGTAGTATCCCCAGGGGACCGAACACCGGGGAGCTGTTTTTT.

The chain joins TRBV6-5 to TRBJ2-1; D unclear. V shed 5 bases and J shed 2 bases, with 10 bases lying between them. This CDR3 contains 14 residues. The germline V gene has CDR1 MNHEY and CDR2 SVGAGI. The CDR3 DNA reads TGTGCCAGCAGTGAACAGAACCCCTACAATGAGCAGTTCTTC. Its protein is CASSEQNPYNEQFF.